The following is a T cell receptor (beta chain) sequence with its context. This entry is derived from a study of blood T cell repertoires in COVID-19. Background on the study: The study drew acute and convalescent COVID-19 samples from the United States, Italy and Spain. The analysed material was cDNA or gDNA that came from T cells, B-cell-depleted T cells, or PBMCs.

Per germline, CDR1 SQVTM and CDR2 ANQGSEA. V was pared by 7 bases and J by 2 bases, with 6 bases of the junction left unmatched. The CDR3 contains 13 residues. Original methodology: Reference gene primer amplification yielded estimated nucleated cell counts. The method was immunoSEQ multiplex PCR; TCRdb's version includes in-frame clones alone and lacks a portion of them. The V and J calls and clone size come from that table; D and trimming were worked out from the DNA. The sample includes some 39,000 clones, more than 75% of them seen just once. The sequence derives from an elderly man with acute or convalescent COVID-19. Sequenced: peripheral blood. This chain connects TRBV29-1 to TRBJ2-3; the match to TRBD1 covers 7 bases. The CDR3 DNA reads as TGCAGCGGCTCGGGACAGAACACAGATACGCAGTATTTT. Translating it yields CSGSGQNTDTQYF.